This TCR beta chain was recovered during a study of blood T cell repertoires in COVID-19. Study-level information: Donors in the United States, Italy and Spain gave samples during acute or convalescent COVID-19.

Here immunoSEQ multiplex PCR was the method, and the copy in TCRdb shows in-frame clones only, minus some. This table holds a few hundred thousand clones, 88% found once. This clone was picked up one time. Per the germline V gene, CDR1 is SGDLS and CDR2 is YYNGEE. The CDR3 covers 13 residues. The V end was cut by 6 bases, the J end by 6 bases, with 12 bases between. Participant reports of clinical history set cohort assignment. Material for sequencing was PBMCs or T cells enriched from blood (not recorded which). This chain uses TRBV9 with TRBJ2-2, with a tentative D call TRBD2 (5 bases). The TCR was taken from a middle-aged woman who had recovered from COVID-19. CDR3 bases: TGTGCCAGCAACCGCGGGCCTCCCGGGGAGCTGTTTTTT. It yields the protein CASNRGPPGELFF.